This record covers a single T cell receptor (beta chain). Its antigen remains unidentified. The data were taken from a study of cytomegalovirus exposure and HLA in healthy donors. It was with 60 Vbeta and 13 Jbeta primers that the PCR ran. The method was immunoSEQ multiplex PCR; TCRdb's version includes in-frame clones alone and lacks a portion of them. The sample has approximately 100,000 clones, roughly 88% seen once. Germline assignment: CDR1 MNHEY and CDR2 SVGAGI. This CDR3 is 15 amino acids long. The V end lost 2 bases, the J end lost 5 bases, and 13 bases lay between the germline ends. Whole-study findings and limits: The study recorded 164 TCR beta chains that were cytomegalovirus-associated. Common viral pathogens (according to a later analysis) appeared linked to several of the most significant clusters. Immune exposure data for these donors was limited to CMV serostatus.

The TCR comes from a woman aged 18-35 years in good health and CMV-seronegative. The specimen was PBMCs. This chain links TRBV6-5 with TRBJ2-1, with D perhaps TRBD2 (6 bases). The CDR3 here is CASSYDRGYHNEQFF. In DNA, the CDR3 is TGTGCCAGCAGTTACGATCGGGGGTATCACAATGAGCAGTTCTTC.